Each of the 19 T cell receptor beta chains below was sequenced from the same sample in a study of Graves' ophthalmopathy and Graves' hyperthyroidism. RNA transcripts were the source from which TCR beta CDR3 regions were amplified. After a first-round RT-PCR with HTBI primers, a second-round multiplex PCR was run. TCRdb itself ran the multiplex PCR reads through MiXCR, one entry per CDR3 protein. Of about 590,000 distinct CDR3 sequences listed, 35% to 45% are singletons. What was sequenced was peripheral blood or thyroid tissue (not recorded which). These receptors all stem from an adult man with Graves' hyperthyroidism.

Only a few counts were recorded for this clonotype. The CDR3 loop reads CASSNREGVNQPQHF. CDR3 bases: TGTGCCAGCAGCAACAGGGAAGGGGTCAATCAGCCCCAGCATTTT. The gene calls are TRBV28 and TRBJ1-5; D may be TRBD1 (6 bases). Germline V gene data show CDR1 as MDHEN and CDR2 as SYDVKM. Trimming removed 6 bases at V and 3 bases at J, with 15 bases between. The CDR3 length is 15 residues.

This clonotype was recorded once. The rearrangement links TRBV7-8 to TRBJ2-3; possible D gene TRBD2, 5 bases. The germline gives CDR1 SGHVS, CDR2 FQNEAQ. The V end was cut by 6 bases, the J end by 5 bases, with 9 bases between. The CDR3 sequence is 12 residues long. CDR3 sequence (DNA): TGTGCCAGCAGTCCCGAGGGAGATACGCAGTATTTT. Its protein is CASSPEGDTQYF. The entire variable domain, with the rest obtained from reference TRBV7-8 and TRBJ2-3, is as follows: GAGVSQSPRYKVAKRGQDVALRCDPISGHVSLFWYQQALGQGPEFLTYFQNEAQLDKSGLPSDRFFAERPEGSVSTLKIQRTQQEDSAVYLCASSPEGDTQYFGPGTRLTVL.

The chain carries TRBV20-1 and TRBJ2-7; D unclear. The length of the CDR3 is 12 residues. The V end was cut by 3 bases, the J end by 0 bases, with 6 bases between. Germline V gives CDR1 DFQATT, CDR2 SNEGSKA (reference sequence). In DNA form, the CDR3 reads TGCAGTGCTAGCGCCCACTCCTACGAGCAGTACTTC. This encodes CSASAHSYEQYF.

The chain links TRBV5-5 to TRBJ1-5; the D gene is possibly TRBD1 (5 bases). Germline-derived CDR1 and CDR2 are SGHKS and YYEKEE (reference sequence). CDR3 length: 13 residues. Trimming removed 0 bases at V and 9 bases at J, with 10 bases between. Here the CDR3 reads CASSLEGSRPQHF. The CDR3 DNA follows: TGTGCCAGCAGCTTGGAGGGGTCTCGGCCCCAGCATTTT.

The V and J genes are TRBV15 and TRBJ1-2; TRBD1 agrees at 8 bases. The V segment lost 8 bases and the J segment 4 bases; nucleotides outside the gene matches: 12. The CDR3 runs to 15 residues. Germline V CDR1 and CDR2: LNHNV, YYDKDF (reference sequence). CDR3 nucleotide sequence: TGTGCCACCGGCCTAGCGGGACAGGAGTTCTATGGCTACACCTTC. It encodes CATGLAGQEFYGYTF. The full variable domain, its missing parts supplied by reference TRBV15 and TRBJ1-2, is DAMVIQNPRYQVTQFGKPVTLSCSQTLNHNVMYWYQQKSSQAPKLLFHYYDKDFNNEADTPDNFQSRRPNTSFCFLDIRSPGLGDTAMYLCATGLAGQEFYGYTFGSGTRLTVV.

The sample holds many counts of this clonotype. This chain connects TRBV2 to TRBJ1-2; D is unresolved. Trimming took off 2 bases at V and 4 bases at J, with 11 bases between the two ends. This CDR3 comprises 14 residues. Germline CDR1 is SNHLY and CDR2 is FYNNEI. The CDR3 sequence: CASSEFPAGYGYTF. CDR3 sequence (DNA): TGTGCCAGCAGTGAATTTCCGGCGGGCTATGGCTACACCTTC.

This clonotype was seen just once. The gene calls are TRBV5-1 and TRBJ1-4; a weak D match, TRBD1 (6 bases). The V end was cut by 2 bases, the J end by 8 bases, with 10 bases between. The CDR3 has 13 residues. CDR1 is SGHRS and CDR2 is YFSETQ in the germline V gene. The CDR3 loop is CASSLGGQEKLFF. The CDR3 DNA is TGCGCCAGCAGCTTAGGGGGTCAGGAAAAACTGTTTTTT.

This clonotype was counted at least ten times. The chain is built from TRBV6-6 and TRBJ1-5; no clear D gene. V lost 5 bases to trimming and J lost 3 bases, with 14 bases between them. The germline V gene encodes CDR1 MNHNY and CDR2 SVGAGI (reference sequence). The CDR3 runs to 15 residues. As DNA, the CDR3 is TGTGCCAGCAGTCGCGGGGTCGAAGCCAATCAGCCCCAGCATTTT. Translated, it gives CASSRGVEANQPQHF.

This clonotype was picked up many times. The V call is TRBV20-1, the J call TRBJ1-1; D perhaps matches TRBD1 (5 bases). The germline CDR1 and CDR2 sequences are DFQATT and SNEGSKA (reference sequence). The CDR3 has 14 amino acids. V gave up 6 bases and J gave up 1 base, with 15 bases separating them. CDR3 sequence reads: CSAFPRQKNTEAFF. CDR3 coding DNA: TGCAGTGCGTTTCCTCGACAGAAGAACACTGAAGCTTTCTTT.

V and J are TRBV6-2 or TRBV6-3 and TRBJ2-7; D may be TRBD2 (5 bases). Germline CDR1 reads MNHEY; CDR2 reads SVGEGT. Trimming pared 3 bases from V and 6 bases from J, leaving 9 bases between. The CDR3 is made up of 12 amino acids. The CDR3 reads CASSYQRAEQYF. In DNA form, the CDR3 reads TGTGCCAGCAGTTATCAGAGGGCCGAGCAGTACTTC.

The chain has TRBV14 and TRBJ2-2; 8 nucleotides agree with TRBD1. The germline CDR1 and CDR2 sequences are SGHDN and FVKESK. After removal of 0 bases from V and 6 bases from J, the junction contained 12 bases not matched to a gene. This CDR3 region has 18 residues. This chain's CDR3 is CASSQDLSRGQWPGELFF. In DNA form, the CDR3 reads TGTGCCAGCAGCCAAGATCTATCCAGGGGGCAGTGGCCCGGGGAGCTGTTTTTT.

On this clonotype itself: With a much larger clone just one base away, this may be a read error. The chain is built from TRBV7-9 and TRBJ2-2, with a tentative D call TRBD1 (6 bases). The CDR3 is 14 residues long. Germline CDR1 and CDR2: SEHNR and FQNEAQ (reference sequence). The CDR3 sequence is CASSTVQGFGEPFF. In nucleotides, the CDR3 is TGTGCCAGCAGCACCGTACAGGGCTTCGGGGAGCCGTTTTTT.

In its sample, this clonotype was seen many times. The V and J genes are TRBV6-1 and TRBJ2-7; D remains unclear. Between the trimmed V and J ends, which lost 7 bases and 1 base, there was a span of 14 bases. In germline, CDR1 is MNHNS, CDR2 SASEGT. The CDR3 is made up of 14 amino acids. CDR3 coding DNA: TGTGCCAGCAAAGTGGGCGTCTTTTCCTACGAGCAGTACTTC. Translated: CASKVGVFSYEQYF.

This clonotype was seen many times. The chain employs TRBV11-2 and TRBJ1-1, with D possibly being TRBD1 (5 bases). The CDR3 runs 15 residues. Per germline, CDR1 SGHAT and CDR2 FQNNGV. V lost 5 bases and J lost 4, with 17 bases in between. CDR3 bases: TGTGCCAGCAGCCTGATGGGGGGTACGGCCACTGAAGCTTTCTTT. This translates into CASSLMGGTATEAFF.

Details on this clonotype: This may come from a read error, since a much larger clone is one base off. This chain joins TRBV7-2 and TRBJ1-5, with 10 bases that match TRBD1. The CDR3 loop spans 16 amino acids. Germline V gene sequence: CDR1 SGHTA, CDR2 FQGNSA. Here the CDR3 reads CASSPQGTGVSQSQHF. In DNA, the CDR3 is TGTGCCAGCAGTCCACAGGGGACAGGGGTGAGTCAGTCCCAGCATTTT.

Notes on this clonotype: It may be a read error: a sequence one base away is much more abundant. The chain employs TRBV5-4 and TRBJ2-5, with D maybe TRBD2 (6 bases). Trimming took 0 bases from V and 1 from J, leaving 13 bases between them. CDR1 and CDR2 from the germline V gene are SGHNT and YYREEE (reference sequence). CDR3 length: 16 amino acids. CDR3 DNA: TGTGCCAGCAGCTTGGGGGGGACTGGCAGCCAAGAGACCCAGTACTTC. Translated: CASSLGGTGSQETQYF.

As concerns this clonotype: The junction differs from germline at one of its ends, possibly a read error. The CDR3 reads CATSFNLYPGGLFF. The CDR3 bases are TGTGCCACTTCGTTCAACCTCTACCCCGGGGGGCTGTTTTTT. This chain joins TRBV5-4 and TRBJ2-2, with TRBD2 as a possible D gene (6 bases). CDR3 length: 14 amino acids. Germline assignment: CDR1 SGHNT and CDR2 YYREEE (reference sequence).

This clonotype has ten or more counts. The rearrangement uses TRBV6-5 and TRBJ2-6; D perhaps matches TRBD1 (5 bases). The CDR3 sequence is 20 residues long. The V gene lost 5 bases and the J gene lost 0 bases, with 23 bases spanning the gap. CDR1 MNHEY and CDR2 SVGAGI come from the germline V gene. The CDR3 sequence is CASSAFGNRPLRSGANVLTF. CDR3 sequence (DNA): TGTGCCAGCAGTGCGTTTGGGAACAGGCCTTTGCGCTCTGGGGCCAACGTCCTGACTTTC.

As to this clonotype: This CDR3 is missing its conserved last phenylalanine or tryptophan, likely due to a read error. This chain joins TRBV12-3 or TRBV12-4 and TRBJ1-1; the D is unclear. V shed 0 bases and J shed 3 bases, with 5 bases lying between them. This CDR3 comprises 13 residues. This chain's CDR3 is CASSLAGYTEAFL. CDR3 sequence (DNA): TGTGCCAGCAGTTTAGCGGGCTACACTGAAGCTTTCCTT.